Given below is one T cell receptor (beta chain) in context. The data belong to a study of blood T cell repertoires in COVID-19. Study-wide context: Sources were T cells, B-cell-depleted T cells, or PBMCs; the material itself was cDNA or gDNA.

Authors' methods: Amplification with reference gene primers provided the estimates of nucleated cell counts. Generated by immunoSEQ multiplex PCR, the TCRdb table keeps only in-frame clones and is missing some. Clone size and V and J calls were adopted from that table, with D and trimming inferred from the DNA. The sample has 240,000 or so clones, around four fifths seen once. The V gene lost 6 bases and the J gene lost 4 bases, with 12 bases spanning the gap. The CDR3 covers 13 residues. Germline CDR1 and CDR2: LNHDA and SQIVND (reference sequence). The genes are TRBV19 and TRBJ2-5; D may be TRBD2 (5 bases). Material for sequencing was peripheral blood. This TCR derives from a woman older than 75 with acute or convalescent COVID-19. The CDR3 protein is CASRRVGGETQYF. In DNA form, the CDR3 reads TGTGCCAGTAGGAGGGTAGGTGGAGAGACCCAGTACTTC. The complete variable domain, with remaining parts taken from reference TRBV19 and TRBJ2-5, reads DGGITQSPKYLFRKEGQNVTLSCEQNLNHDAMYWYRQDPGQGLRLIYYSQIVNDFQKGDIAEGYSVSREKKESFPLTVTSAQKNPTAFYLCASRRVGGETQYFGPGTRLLVL.